Below, one TCR beta chain is given with its context. The germline gives CDR1 SGHDT, CDR2 YYEEEE. V lost 0 bases to trimming and J lost 4 bases, with 8 bases between them. The CDR3 loop spans 14 amino acids. The sample is drawn from a study of response to subunit inactivated influenza vaccine. TCRdb used MiXCR to reprocess the RT-PCR reads, holding one entry per CDR3 protein. The sample consists of 600,000 to 850,000 distinct CDR3 sequences, around 15% of them appearing once. This TCR was recovered from a man in his forties or fifties who received an inactivated influenza vaccine. J is TRBJ2-1 and V is TRBV5-6; D is ambiguous. The sequencing used PBMCs from blood, collected roughly 2 weeks before vaccination. The CDR3: CASSLVAKYNEQFF. The CDR3 DNA reads TGTGCCAGCAGCTTGGTGGCTAAGTACAATGAGCAGTTCTTC. The full variable domain, completed using reference TRBV5-6 and TRBJ2-1, is DAGVTQSPTHLIKTRGQQVTLRCSPKSGHDTVSWYQQALGQGPQFIFQYYEEEERQRGNFPDRFSGHQFPNYSSELNVNALLLGDSALYLCASSLVAKYNEQFFGPGTRLTVL.